This record looks at one T cell receptor (beta chain) sequence and its context. Antigen: not known. V was pared by 4 bases and J by 0 bases, with 5 bases of the junction left unmatched. Germline V lookup: CDR1 MDHEN, CDR2 SYDVKM. This CDR3 region has 16 residues. The sample belongs to a study of beta chain features in type 1 diabetes. Donors contributed one heparinised blood draw apiece, averaging about 116 mL. Over 95% purity was reached by all sorted populations. TCRB transcripts that were expressed got sequenced, as all of the isolated RNA had been reverse transcribed. Only in-frame clones appear in the TCRdb table, and some are missing; sequencing was by immunoSEQ multiplex PCR. Of under 200,000 clones detected, 6.5% to 10% appear once; the ten largest clones hold over 0.45%. Study-level findings and limits: A greater similarity of naive, central memory and Treg TCRB repertoires was seen among patients than among healthy donors. Any HLA-type effect on TCRB rearrangement remained unresolved here. A moderate, significant TCRB CDR3 shortening appeared in type 1 diabetes across four CD4+ subsets.

This receptor was taken from a woman under 30 with type 1 diabetes. This chain connects TRBV28 to TRBJ1-4; 7 bases map to TRBD1. The specimen sequenced was central memory CD4+ T cells from blood. CDR3 sequence: CASSSGQAATNEKLFF. Here the CDR3 DNA reads TGTGCCAGCAGTTCCGGACAGGCTGCAACTAATGAAAAACTGTTTTTT.